This T cell receptor (beta chain) emerged from a study of OX40 agonist ivuxolimab in advanced cancers. TCRdb's copy holds only in-frame clones and misses some; the assay was immunoSEQ multiplex PCR. The sample records fewer than 50,000 clones, more than 70% being singletons. Any history of autoimmune disease or systemic immunosuppression disqualified patients. The CDR3 length is 15 residues. Germline CDR1 and CDR2: SGHNT and YENEEA. V lost 3 bases, J lost 7 bases, and 18 bases lay in between. The sequencing used CD4+ or CD8+ T cells sorted from blood, collected in a trial of the OX40 agonist ivuxolimab. The chain recombines TRBV11-3 with TRBJ1-2; D may be TRBD1 (6 bases). This sequence was found in an adult with an advanced solid tumor such as melanoma, head and neck, liver or kidney cancer. CDR3 DNA: TGTGCCAGCAGCTTTGGATGGGGGGCTGGTAGTGGCTACACCTTC. Translation: CASSFGWGAGSGYTF.